This record looks at one TCR beta chain sequence and its context. Assay: immunoSEQ multiplex PCR; the TCRdb copy retains only in-frame clones and omits some. The sample consists of 95,000 to 110,000 clones, around nine tenths of them appearing once. This entry comes from a study of control samples from healthy donors and cancer patients. Germline assignment: CDR1 SGHRS and CDR2 YFSETQ. This CDR3 region has 15 residues. Unmatched junction bases numbered 8, after V lost 4 bases and J lost 4 bases. Input material: PBMCs. The TCR sequence derives from a man between 60 and 75 years old with lung cancer. The rearrangement uses TRBV5-1 and TRBJ2-5, with 9 bases fitting TRBD1. This CDR3 reads CASSNAGTGSETQYF. The DNA of the CDR3 is TGCGCCAGCAGCAACGCCGGGACAGGGTCAGAGACCCAGTACTTC.